The entry below gives a single T cell receptor (beta chain) sequence along with its context. Its specificity is unknown. V lost 8 bases and J 4 bases, leaving 17 bases between the germline ends. Germline-derived CDR1 and CDR2 are ENHRY and SYGVKD. This CDR3 is 14 amino acids long. TCRdb redid the calling of the reads with MiXCR, one entry per CDR3 protein. The repertoire has some 920,000 distinct CDR3 sequences, around 32% of them found once; the top ten carry about an eighth. This record comes from a study of T cell repertoires in cytomegalovirus infection. The rearrangement links TRBV10-3 to TRBJ1-1; D not resolved. The source was cultured CD8+ T cells from PBMCs, collected from culture after CMV antigen stimulation. The TCR was taken from a human donor in good health (CMV status not recorded). Some clones in this sample may be carry-over from other donors' samples. The CDR3 nucleotides are TGTGCCATCGAGGGTGGGAAGTGGGGCACTGAAGCTTTCTTT. It yields the protein CAIEGGKWGTEAFF.